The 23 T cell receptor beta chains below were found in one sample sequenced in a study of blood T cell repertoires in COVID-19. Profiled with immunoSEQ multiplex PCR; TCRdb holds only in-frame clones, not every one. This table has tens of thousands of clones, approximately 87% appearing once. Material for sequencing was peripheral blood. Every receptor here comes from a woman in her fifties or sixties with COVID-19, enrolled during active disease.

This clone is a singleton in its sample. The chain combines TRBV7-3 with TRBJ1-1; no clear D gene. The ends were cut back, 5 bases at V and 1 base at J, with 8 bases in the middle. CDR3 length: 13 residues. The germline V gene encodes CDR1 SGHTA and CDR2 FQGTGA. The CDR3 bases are TGTGCCAGCAGCCCGCCAGGGAACACTGAAGCTTTCTTT. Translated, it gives CASSPPGNTEAFF.

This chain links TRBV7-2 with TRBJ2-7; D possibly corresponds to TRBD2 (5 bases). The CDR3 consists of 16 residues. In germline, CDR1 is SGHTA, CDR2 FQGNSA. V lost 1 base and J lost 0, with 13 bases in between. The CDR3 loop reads CASSLVGAALSYEQYF. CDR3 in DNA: TGTGCCAGCAGCTTAGTAGGAGCGGCCCTCTCCTACGAGCAGTACTTC.

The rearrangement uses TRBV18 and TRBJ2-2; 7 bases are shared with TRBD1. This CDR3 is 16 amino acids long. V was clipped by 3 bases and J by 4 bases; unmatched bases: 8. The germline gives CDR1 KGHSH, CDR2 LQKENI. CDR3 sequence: CASSPKDRAGTGELFF. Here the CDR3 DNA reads TGTGCCAGCTCACCCAAAGACAGGGCTGGCACCGGGGAGCTGTTTTTT.

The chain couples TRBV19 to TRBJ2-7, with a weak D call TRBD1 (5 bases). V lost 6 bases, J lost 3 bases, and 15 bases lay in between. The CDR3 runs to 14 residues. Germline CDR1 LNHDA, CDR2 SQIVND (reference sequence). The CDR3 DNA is TGTGCCAGTAGAAAAAACGACAGATTCTACGAGCAGTACTTC. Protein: CASRKNDRFYEQYF.

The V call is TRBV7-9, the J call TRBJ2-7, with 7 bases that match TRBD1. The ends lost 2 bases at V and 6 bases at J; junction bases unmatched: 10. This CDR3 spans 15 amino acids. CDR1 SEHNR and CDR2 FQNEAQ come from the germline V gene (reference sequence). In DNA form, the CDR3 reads TGTGCCAGCAGCTTACGACAGGGAGTGATAGGCGAGCAGTACTTC. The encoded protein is CASSLRQGVIGEQYF.

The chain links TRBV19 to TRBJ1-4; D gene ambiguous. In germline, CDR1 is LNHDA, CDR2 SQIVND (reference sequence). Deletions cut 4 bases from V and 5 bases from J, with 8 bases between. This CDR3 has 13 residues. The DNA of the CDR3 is TGTGCCAGTAGTAAAGCCCAAAATGAAAAACTGTTTTTT. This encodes CASSKAQNEKLFF.

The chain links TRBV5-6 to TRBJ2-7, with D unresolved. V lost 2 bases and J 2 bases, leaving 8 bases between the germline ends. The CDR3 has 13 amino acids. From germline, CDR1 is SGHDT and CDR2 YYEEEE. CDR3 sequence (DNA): TGTGCCAGCAGCTTTGGGCAGACCTACGAGCAGTACTTC. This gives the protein CASSFGQTYEQYF. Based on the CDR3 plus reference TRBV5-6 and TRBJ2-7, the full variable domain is DAGVTQSPTHLIKTRGQQVTLRCSPKSGHDTVSWYQQALGQGPQFIFQYYEEEERQRGNFPDRFSGHQFPNYSSELNVNALLLGDSALYLCASSFGQTYEQYFGPGTRLTVT.

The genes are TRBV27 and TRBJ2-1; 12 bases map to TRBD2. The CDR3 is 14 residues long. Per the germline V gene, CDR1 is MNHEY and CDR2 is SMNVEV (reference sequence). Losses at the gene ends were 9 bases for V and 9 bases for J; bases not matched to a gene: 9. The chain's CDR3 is CASQTSGRHVEQFF. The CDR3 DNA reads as TGTGCCAGTCAGACTAGCGGGAGACACGTTGAGCAGTTCTTC.

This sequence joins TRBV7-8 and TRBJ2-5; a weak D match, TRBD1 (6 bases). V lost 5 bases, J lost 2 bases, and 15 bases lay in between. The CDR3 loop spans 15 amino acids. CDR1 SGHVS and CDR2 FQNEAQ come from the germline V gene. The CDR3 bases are TGTGCCAGCAGCACGAGGGGGTGGCTTCAAGAGACCCAGTACTTC. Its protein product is CASSTRGWLQETQYF.

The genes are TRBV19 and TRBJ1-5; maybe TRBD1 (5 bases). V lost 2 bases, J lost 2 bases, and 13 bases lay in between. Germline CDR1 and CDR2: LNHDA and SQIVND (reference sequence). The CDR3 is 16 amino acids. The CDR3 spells CASSIPRQKGNQPQHF. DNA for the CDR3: TGTGCCAGTAGTATACCCCGACAGAAAGGCAATCAGCCCCAGCATTTT.

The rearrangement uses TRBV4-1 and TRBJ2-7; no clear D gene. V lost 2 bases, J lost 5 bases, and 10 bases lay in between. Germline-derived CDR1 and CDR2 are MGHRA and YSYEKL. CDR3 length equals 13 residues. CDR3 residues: CASSQHSQNEQYF. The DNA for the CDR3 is TGCGCCAGCAGCCAACATAGCCAAAACGAGCAGTACTTC.

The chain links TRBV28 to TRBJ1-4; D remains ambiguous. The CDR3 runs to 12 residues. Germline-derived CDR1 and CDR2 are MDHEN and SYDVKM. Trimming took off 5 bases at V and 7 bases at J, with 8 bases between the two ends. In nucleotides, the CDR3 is TGTGCCAGCAGTCCCACCAGTGAAAAACTGTTTTTT. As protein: CASSPTSEKLFF. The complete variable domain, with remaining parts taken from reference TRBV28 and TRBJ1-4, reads DVKVTQSSRYLVKRTGEKVFLECVQDMDHENMFWYRQDPGLGLRLIYFSYDVKMKEKGDIPEGYSVSREKKERFSLILESASTNQTSMYLCASSPTSEKLFFGSGTQLSVL.

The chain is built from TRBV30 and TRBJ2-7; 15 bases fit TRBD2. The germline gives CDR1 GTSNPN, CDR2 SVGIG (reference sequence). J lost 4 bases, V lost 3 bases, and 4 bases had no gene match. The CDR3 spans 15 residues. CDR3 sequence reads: CAWRAGLAGGYEQYF. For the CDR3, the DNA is TGTGCCTGGAGGGCCGGACTAGCGGGAGGGTACGAGCAGTACTTC.

CDR3 sequence (DNA): TGTGCCAGCAGCCAAGATAATAGCAATCAGCCCCAGCATTTT. Translated, it gives CASSQDNSNQPQHF. The rearrangement links TRBV3-1 (or the pseudogene TRBV3-2) to TRBJ1-5, with D unclear. V was clipped by 0 bases and J by 0 bases, with 3 bases between them. Germline V gene sequence: CDR1 LGHDT, CDR2 YNNKEL (reference sequence). The CDR3 is 14 residues long.

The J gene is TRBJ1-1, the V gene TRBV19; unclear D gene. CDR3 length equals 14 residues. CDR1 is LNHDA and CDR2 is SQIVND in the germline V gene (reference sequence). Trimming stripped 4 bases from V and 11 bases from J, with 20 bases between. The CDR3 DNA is TGTGCCAGTAGTACCCAAGGCCATTACGCGGCGGCTTTCTTT. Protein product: CASSTQGHYAAAFF.

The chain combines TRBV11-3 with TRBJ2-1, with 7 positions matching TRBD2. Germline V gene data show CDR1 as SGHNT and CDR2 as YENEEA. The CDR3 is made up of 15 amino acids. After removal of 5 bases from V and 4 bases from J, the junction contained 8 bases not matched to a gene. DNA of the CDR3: TGTGCCAGCAGCCCGCCGACTAGCCTATACAATGAGCAGTTCTTC. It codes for CASSPPTSLYNEQFF. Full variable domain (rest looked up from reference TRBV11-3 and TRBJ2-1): EAGVVQSPRYKIIEKKQPVAFWCNPISGHNTLYWYLQNLGQGPELLIRYENEEAVDDSQLPKDRFSAERLKGVDSTLKIQPAELGDSAVYLCASSPPTSLYNEQFFGPGTRLTVL.

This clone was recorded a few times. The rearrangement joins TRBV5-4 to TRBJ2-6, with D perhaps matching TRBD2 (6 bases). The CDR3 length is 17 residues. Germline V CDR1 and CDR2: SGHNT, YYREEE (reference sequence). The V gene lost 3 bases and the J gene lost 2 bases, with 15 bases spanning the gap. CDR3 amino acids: CASSSATSSAGANVLTF. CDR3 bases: TGTGCCAGCAGCTCCGCCACTAGCTCTGCTGGGGCCAACGTCCTGACTTTC.

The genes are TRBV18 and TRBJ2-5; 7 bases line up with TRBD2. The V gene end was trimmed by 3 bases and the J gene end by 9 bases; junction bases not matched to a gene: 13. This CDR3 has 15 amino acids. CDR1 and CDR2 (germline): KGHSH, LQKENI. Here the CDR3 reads CASSPQTSTLGAQYF. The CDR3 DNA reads TGTGCCAGCTCACCCCAGACTAGCACCCTGGGTGCCCAGTACTTC.

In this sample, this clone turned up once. DNA of the CDR3: TGTGCCACCAGCACCCCGGGACTGATTACGAGGGAGCAGTACTTC. Translating gives CATSTPGLITREQYF. This chain joins TRBV15 and TRBJ2-7; tentative D call: TRBD2 (6 bases). Trimming took 4 bases from V and 7 from J, leaving 20 bases between them. This CDR3 comprises 15 residues. Germline V gene lookup returns CDR1 LNHNV and CDR2 YYDKDF (reference sequence).

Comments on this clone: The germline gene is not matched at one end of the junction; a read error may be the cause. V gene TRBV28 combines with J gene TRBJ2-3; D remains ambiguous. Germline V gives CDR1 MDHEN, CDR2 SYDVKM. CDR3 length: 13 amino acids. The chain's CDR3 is CASSYTFTNTQYF. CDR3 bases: TGTGCCAGCAGTTACACGTTCACAAATACGCAGTATTTT.

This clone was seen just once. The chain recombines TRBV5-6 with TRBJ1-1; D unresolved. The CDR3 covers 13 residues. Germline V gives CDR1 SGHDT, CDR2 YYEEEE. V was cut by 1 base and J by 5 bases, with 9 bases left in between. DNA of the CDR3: TGTGCCAGCAGCTTGTCGTATGAGACTGAAGCTTTCTTT. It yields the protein CASSLSYETEAFF.

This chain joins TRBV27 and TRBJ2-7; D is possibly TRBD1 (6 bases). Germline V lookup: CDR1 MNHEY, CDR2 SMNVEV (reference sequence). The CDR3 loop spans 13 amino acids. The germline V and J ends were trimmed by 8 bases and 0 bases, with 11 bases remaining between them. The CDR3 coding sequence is TGTGCCAGCCTTGACAGGAACTCCTACGAGCAGTACTTC. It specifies CASLDRNSYEQYF.

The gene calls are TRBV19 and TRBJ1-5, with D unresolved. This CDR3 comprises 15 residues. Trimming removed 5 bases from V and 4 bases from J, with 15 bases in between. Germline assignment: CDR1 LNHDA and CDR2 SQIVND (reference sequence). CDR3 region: CASSVSRTGNQPQHF. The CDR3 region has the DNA TGTGCCAGTAGTGTTTCTCGGACGGGAAATCAGCCCCAGCATTTT.